Ten or more counts support the clone carrying this T cell receptor (beta chain). There are 15 residues in the CDR3. The germline V gene encodes CDR1 MNHNS and CDR2 SASEGT. V lost 7 bases, J lost 0 bases, and 9 bases stayed unmatched. This sample is part of a study of T-cell reconstitution after alpha-beta-depleted transplantation in children. Unique molecular identifiers featured in how the TCRbeta library was prepared. TCRdb itself ran the PCR reads through MiXCR, one entry per CDR3 protein. The table shows some 600,000 distinct CDR3 sequences, with approximately 17% occurring only once. This clonotype was sampled from a human donor who donated a stem cell graft to a child with acute myeloid leukemia. The input for sequencing was PBMCs from the stem cell graft donor, taken from the stem cell graft. The rearrangement joins TRBV6-1 to TRBJ2-7; 7 nucleotides align to TRBD1. The CDR3 bases are TGTGCCAGCAAAAGGGGGACAGATAGCTCCTACGAGCAGTACGTC. It translates to CASKRGTDSSYEQYV.